Listed here is a single TCR beta chain. The data were produced by immunoSEQ multiplex PCR, yet TCRdb's version contains in-frame clones alone and is incomplete. The sample contains about 57,000 clones, approximately 90% of which appear only once. The data were obtained in a study of T cell changes during pregnancy in multiple sclerosis. The CDR3 is made up of 16 amino acids. V was clipped by 1 base and J by 2 bases, with 14 bases between them. Germline V gene lookup returns CDR1 SGHVS and CDR2 FQNEAQ. The source of this sequence is a female donor in good health, enrolled as a control in a pregnancy study. The chain joins TRBV7-8 to TRBJ1-2; D is perhaps TRBD1 (6 bases). The material was peripheral blood, obtained after pregnancy. The CDR3 is CASSLVRGGANYGYTF. CDR3 DNA: TGTGCCAGCAGCTTAGTTCGCGGGGGCGCGAACTATGGCTACACCTTC.